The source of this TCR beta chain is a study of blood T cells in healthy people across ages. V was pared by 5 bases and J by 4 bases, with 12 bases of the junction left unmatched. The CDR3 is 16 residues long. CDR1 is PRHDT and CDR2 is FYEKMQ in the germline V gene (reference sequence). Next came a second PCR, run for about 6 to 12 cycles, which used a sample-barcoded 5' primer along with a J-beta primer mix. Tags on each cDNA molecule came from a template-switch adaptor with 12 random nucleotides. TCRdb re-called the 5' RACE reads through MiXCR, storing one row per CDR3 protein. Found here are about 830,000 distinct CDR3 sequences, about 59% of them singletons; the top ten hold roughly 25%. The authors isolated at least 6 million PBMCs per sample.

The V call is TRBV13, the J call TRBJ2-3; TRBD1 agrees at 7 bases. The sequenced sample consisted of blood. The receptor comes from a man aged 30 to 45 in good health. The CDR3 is CASSNLQGLKADTQYF. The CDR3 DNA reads TGTGCCAGCAGCAACCTACAGGGGCTTAAGGCAGATACGCAGTATTTT. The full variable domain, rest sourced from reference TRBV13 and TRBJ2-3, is AAGVIQSPRHLIKEKRETATLKCYPIPRHDTVYWYQQGPGQDPQFLISFYEKMQSDKGSIPDRFSAQQFSDYHSELNMSSLELGDSALYFCASSNLQGLKADTQYFGPGTRLTVL.